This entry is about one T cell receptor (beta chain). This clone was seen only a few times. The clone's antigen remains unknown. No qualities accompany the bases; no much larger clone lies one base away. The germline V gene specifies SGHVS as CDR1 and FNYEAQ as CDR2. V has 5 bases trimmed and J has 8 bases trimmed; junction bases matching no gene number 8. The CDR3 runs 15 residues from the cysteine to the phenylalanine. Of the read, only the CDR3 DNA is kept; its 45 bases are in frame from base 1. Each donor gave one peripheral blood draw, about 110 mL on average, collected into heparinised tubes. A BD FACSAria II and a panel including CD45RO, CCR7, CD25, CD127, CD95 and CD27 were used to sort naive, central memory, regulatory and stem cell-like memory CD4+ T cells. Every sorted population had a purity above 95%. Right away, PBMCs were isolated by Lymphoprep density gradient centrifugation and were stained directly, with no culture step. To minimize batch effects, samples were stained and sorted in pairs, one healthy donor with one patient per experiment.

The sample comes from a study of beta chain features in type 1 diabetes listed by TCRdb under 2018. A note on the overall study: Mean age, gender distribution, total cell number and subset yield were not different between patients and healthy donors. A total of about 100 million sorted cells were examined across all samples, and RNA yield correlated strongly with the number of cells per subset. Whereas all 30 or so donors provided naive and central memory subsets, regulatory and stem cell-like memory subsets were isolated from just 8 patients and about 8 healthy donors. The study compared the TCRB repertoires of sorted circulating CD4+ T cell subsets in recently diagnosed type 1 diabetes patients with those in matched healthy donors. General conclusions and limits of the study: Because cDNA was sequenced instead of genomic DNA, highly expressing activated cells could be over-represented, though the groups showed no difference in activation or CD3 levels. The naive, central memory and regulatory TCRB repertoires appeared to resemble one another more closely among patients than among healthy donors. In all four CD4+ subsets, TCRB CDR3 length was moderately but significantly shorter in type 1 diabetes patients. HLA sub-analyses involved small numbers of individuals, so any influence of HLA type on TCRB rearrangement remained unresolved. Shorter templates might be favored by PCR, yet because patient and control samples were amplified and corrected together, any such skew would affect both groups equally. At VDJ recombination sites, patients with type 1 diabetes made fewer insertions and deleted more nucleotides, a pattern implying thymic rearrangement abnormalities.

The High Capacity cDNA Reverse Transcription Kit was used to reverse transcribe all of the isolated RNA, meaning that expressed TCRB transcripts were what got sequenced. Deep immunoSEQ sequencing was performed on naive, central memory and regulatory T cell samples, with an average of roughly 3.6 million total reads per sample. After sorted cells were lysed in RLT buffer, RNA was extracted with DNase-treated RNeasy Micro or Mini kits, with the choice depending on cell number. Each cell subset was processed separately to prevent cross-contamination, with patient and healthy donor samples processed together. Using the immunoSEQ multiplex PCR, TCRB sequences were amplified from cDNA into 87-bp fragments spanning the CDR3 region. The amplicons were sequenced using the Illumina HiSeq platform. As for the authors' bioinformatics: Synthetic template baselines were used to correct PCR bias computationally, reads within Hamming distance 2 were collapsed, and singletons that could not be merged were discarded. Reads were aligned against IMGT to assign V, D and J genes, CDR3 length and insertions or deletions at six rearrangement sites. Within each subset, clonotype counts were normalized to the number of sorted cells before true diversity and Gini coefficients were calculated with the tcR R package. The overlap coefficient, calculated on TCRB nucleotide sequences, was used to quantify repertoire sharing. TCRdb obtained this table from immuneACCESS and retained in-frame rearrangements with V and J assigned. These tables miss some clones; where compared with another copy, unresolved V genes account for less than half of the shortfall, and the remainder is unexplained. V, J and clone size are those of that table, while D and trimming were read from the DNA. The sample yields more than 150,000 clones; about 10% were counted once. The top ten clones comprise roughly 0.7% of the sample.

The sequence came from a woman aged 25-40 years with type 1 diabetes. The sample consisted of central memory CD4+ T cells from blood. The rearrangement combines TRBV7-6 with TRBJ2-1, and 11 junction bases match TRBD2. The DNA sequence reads TGTGCCAGCAGCCTACTAGCGGGAGTCGGGGATGAGCAGTTCTTC. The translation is CASSLLAGVGDEQFF.